The sequence of this T cell receptor beta chain was determined in a study of shared clonotypes between healthy human individuals. Deep-level assay runs were performed. The assay was immunoSEQ multiplex PCR, and TCRdb's table has in-frame clones only and misses some. The sample has about 2.1 million clones; just over 90% are singletons. CD45RO-negative, CCR7-positively selected cells formed the naive CD8 fraction, excluding terminally differentiated effector memory CD45RA+ cells. This receptor was obtained from a man aged 18-30 years in good health. Some clones in this sample may be carry-over from other donors' samples. The sequencing input was naive CD8+ T cells from PBMCs.

CDR3 coding DNA: TGTGCCAGCACCCCCCATTTAGGGGGTCGGTTGAACACTGAAGCTTTCTTT. It is translated as CASTPHLGGRLNTEAFF. The chain carries TRBV27 and TRBJ1-1; maybe TRBD1 (6 bases). The CDR3 runs 17 residues. In germline, CDR1 is MNHEY, CDR2 SMNVEV (reference sequence). The V gene lost 7 bases and the J gene lost 0 bases, with 21 bases spanning the gap.